The 30 T cell receptor beta chains below come from one sample, sequenced in a study of OX40 agonist ivuxolimab in advanced cancers. Library preparation was by the immunoSEQ multiplex PCR assay. TCRdb took this table from immuneACCESS and kept in-frame rearrangements with V and J called. Such tables lack part of the clones; where checked against another copy, unresolved V genes explain under half of the gap, and the rest is unexplained. The sample table holds about 22,000 clones, of which about four fifths were seen once. Jointly, the top ten make up 45% to 60% of the sample. The material sequenced was CD4+ or CD8+ T cells sorted from blood, taken in a trial of the OX40 agonist ivuxolimab. The receptors were gathered from an adult with an advanced solid tumor such as melanoma, head and neck, liver or kidney cancer.

The chain joins TRBV5-5 to TRBJ1-6, with unresolved D. This CDR3 comprises 16 residues. Trimming removed 5 bases at V and 9 bases at J, with 21 bases between. The germline V gene encodes CDR1 SGHKS and CDR2 YYEKEE (reference sequence). The CDR3 sequence: CASRPLEVGFVSPLHF. CDR3 coding DNA: TGTGCCAGCAGGCCCTTGGAGGTAGGGTTTGTTTCACCCCTCCACTTT. Full variable domain (remainder filled in from reference TRBV5-5 and TRBJ1-6): DAGVTQSPTHLIKTRGQQVTLRCSPISGHKSVSWYQQVLGQGPQFIFQYYEKEERGRGNFPDRFSARQFPNYSSELNVNALLLGDSALYLCASRPLEVGFVSPLHFGNGTRLTVT.

This clone was observed once. The chain links TRBV7-2 to TRBJ1-4, with D possibly being TRBD1 (5 bases). CDR3 length: 15 residues. Germline V gene data show CDR1 as SGHTA and CDR2 as FQGNSA. Trimming left V 5 bases short and J 6 bases short, with 16 bases between. DNA of the CDR3: TGTGCCAGCAGCCGATATTCCGGGGGGGATGAAAAACTGTTTTTT. Its translation: CASSRYSGGDEKLFF.

This clone was counted only a few times. One junction end does not reproduce the germline sequence, and a read error may be involved. The V gene is TRBV4-1, the J gene TRBJ1-6; the D gene is possibly TRBD1 (5 bases). The germline V gene encodes CDR1 MGHRA and CDR2 YSYEKL. CDR3 size: 14 residues. The CDR3 nucleotides read TGTGCCAGCAGCTTAGCGCGGGACAATTCACCCCTCCACTTT. Its translation: CASSLARDNSPLHF.

CDR3 protein: CASSILNGFYGYTF. In DNA form, the CDR3 reads TGTGCCAGTAGTATTTTAAACGGATTCTATGGCTACACCTTC. The V call is TRBV19, the J call TRBJ1-2; D unresolved. V lost 3 bases to trimming and J lost 4 bases, with 12 bases between them. Germline CDR1 reads LNHDA; CDR2 reads SQIVND (reference sequence). This CDR3 is 14 amino acids long.

V and J are TRBV5-1 and TRBJ2-7, with no clear D. This CDR3 has 11 residues. Per germline, CDR1 SGHRS and CDR2 YFSETQ. V was cut by 4 bases and J by 5 bases, with 7 bases left in between. CDR3: CASSLSNEQYF. Here the CDR3 DNA reads TGCGCCAGCAGCCTAAGCAACGAGCAGTACTTC.

The chain is built from TRBV9 and TRBJ1-2, with 10 bases that match TRBD1. V lost 3 bases, J lost 3 bases, and 5 bases stayed unmatched. This CDR3 spans 15 amino acids. The germline V gene encodes CDR1 SGDLS and CDR2 YYNGEE. Written as DNA, the CDR3 is TGTGCCAGCAGCGCCCGAGGGACAGGGGACTATGGCTACACCTTC. It is translated as CASSARGTGDYGYTF.

This chain uses TRBV7-2 with TRBJ2-7, with unresolved D. The germline V gene has CDR1 SGHTA and CDR2 FQGNSA. The germline V and J ends were trimmed by 5 bases and 3 bases, with 8 bases remaining between them. CDR3 length: 12 amino acids. CDR3 DNA sequence: TGTGCCAGCAGCCTTCTTTACTACGAGCAGTACTTC. This codes for CASSLLYYEQYF. The variable domain in full, with the rest retrieved from reference TRBV7-2 and TRBJ2-7, is GAGVSQSPSNKVTEKGKDVELRCDPISGHTALYWYRQSLGQGLEFLIYFQGNSAPDKSGLPSDRFSAERTGGSVSTLTIQRTQQEDSAVYLCASSLLYYEQYFGPGTRLTVT.

The chain has TRBV6-6 and TRBJ1-5; D call uncertain. The CDR3 is 15 residues long. From germline, CDR1 is MNHNY and CDR2 SVGAGI (reference sequence). V was pared by 2 bases and J by 7 bases, with 15 bases between. CDR3 coding DNA: TGTGCCAGCAGTTACGCGGAGAGTAACGGCCAGCCCCAGCATTTT. Protein product: CASSYAESNGQPQHF.

The CDR3: CASSSLGGSYNSPLHF. CDR3 in DNA: TGTGCCAGCAGTTCCCTCGGCGGCTCCTATAATTCACCCCTCCACTTT. J is TRBJ1-6 and V is TRBV6-5; D is unclear. This CDR3 comprises 16 residues. V was trimmed by 4 bases and J by 0 bases, leaving 10 bases between them. Germline V gives CDR1 MNHEY, CDR2 SVGAGI.

This chain links TRBV4-3 with TRBJ1-2; a possible D gene is TRBD1 (6 bases). From germline, CDR1 is LGHNA and CDR2 YSLEER. The CDR3 sequence is 13 residues long. Trimming pared 2 bases from V and 8 bases from J, leaving 12 bases between. CDR3 residues: CASSQTIDRGYTF. CDR3 DNA: TGCGCCAGCAGCCAAACGATTGACAGGGGCTACACCTTC.

V gene TRBV12-5 combines with J gene TRBJ2-4; D uncertain. Germline CDR1 reads LGHNT; CDR2 reads FRNRAP. The V end was cut by 10 bases, the J end by 0 bases, with 19 bases between. The CDR3 length is 16 residues. For the CDR3, the DNA is TGTGCTAAACCCTCAATGGCCCGTTTAGCCAAAAACATTCAGTACTTC. Translation gives CAKPSMARLAKNIQYF.

This chain joins TRBV28 and TRBJ2-6; TRBD1 might be the D (5 bases). CDR1 and CDR2 (germline): MDHEN, SYDVKM. The CDR3 consists of 15 residues. V was pared by 6 bases and J by 0 bases, with 9 bases between. The CDR3 DNA follows: TGTGCCAGCAGAAATAGGGGCTCTGGGGCCAACGTCCTGACTTTC. Amino acid sequence: CASRNRGSGANVLTF.

The CDR3 loop is CASSPNRGSYEQYF. CDR3 nucleotide sequence: TGCGCCAGCAGCCCAAACAGGGGTTCCTACGAGCAGTACTTC. The V call is TRBV4-1, the J call TRBJ2-7; 7 bases align to TRBD1. CDR1 and CDR2 (germline): MGHRA, YSYEKL. The V gene end was trimmed by 4 bases and the J gene end by 1 base; junction bases not matched to a gene: 4. The CDR3 has 14 residues.

This clone was seen a handful of times. The rearrangement uses TRBV6-6 and TRBJ2-1; 7 nucleotides match TRBD2. V lost 2 bases and J lost 7; bases outside the gene matches: 11. The CDR3 extends over 16 amino acids. The V gene's germline CDR1 is MNHNY and CDR2 SVGAGI (reference sequence). CDR3: CASSYPLAVAANEQFF. The CDR3, as DNA: TGTGCCAGCAGTTACCCGCTAGCGGTGGCCGCAAATGAGCAGTTCTTC.

V and J are TRBV19 and TRBJ1-5; the D gene is possibly TRBD1 (6 bases). The CDR3 totals 14 residues. From germline, CDR1 is LNHDA and CDR2 SQIVND (reference sequence). Trimming cost V 7 bases and J 5 bases, with 15 bases left between them. The CDR3 bases are TGTGCCAGTACTCAGACAGGTGCCTATCAGCCCCAGCATTTT. Its translation is CASTQTGAYQPQHF.

V usage is TRBV9 and J usage is TRBJ2-1; D may be TRBD1 (5 bases). There are 15 residues in the CDR3. The germline gives CDR1 SGDLS, CDR2 YYNGEE. Trimming shortened V by 2 bases and J by 5 bases, and 14 bases separated the two germline ends. CDR3 protein: CASSVSTGINNEQFF. CDR3 nucleotide sequence: TGTGCCAGCAGCGTTTCCACAGGTATCAACAATGAGCAGTTCTTC. Full variable domain (remainder filled in from reference TRBV9 and TRBJ2-1): DSGVTQTPKHLITATGQRVTLRCSPRSGDLSVYWYQQSLDQGLQFLIQYYNGEERAKGNILERFSAQQFPDLHSELNLSSLELGDSALYFCASSVSTGINNEQFFGPGTRLTVL.

The chain links TRBV19 to TRBJ1-2, with D hard to call. Germline V CDR1 and CDR2: LNHDA, SQIVND (reference sequence). The ends were cut back, 6 bases at V and 3 bases at J, with 2 bases in the middle. CDR3 size: 10 residues. In nucleotides, the CDR3 is TGTGCCAGTAGGGACTATGGCTACACCTTC. Translated: CASRDYGYTF.

This sequence joins TRBV28 and TRBJ2-1; no reliable D call. Germline V lookup: CDR1 MDHEN, CDR2 SYDVKM. The CDR3 is made up of 14 amino acids. The V and J ends lost 3 bases and 0 bases respectively, with 6 bases between them. CDR3 region: CASSLYGSYNEQFF. The CDR3 bases are TGTGCCAGCAGTTTGTATGGCTCCTACAATGAGCAGTTCTTC.

This rearrangement joins TRBV6-1 to TRBJ2-7, with 9 bases matching TRBD1. The CDR3 covers 14 residues. Germline loops: CDR1 MNHNS, CDR2 SASEGT. J gave up 2 bases and V 6 bases, and 5 bases lay outside the gene matches. The CDR3 region has the DNA TGTGCCAGCAGCCTGCGGGACAGGGCCTACGAGCAGTACTTC. This encodes CASSLRDRAYEQYF.

The rearrangement uses TRBV7-3 and TRBJ2-5; D ambiguous. V dropped 6 bases and J dropped 4 bases, with 18 bases sitting between them. Germline V CDR1 and CDR2: SGHTA, FQGTGA. This CDR3 contains 15 residues. The CDR3 DNA sequence: TGTGCCAGCAGTCTTTCCCCCGCCGTAGGAGAGACCCAGTACTTC. This encodes CASSLSPAVGETQYF. The entire variable domain, with the rest obtained from reference TRBV7-3 and TRBJ2-5, is as follows: GAGVSQTPSNKVTEKGKYVELRCDPISGHTALYWYRQSLGQGPEFLIYFQGTGAADDSGLPNDRFFAVRPEGSVSTLKIQRTERGDSAVYLCASSLSPAVGETQYFGPGTRLLVL.

This chain links TRBV6-1 with TRBJ1-2; no reliable D call. The germline V and J ends were trimmed by 5 bases and 6 bases, with 13 bases remaining between them. The germline CDR1 and CDR2 sequences are MNHNS and SASEGT. The CDR3 covers 13 residues. DNA of the CDR3: TGTGCCAGCAGTTTACGCGGAGCTGATGGCTACACCTTC. Translating it yields CASSLRGADGYTF.

This sequence joins TRBV25-1 and TRBJ2-1, with 8 positions matching TRBD2. With V trimmed by 4 bases and J by 3 bases, 8 bases remained unmatched. The length of the CDR3 is 16 residues. Germline CDR1 is MGHDK and CDR2 is SYGVNS. The CDR3: CASSVISGTSYNEQFF. The CDR3 DNA reads as TGTGCCAGCAGTGTAATTAGCGGGACTAGCTACAATGAGCAGTTCTTC. Drawing the rest from reference TRBV25-1 and TRBJ2-1, the complete variable domain is EADIYQTPRYLVIGTGKKITLECSQTMGHDKMYWYQQDPGMELHLIHYSYGVNSTEKGDLSSESTVSRIRTEHFPLTLESARPSHTSQYLCASSVISGTSYNEQFFGPGTRLTVL.

A single count supports this clone. This rearrangement joins TRBV9 to TRBJ1-6; weak D call: TRBD1 (5 bases). V gave up 4 bases and J gave up 7 bases, with 12 bases separating them. This CDR3 has 14 amino acids. Germline V gives CDR1 SGDLS, CDR2 YYNGEE. CDR3 nucleotides: TGTGCCAGCAGCCCGGGACGAGACAATTCACCCCTCCACTTT. Protein sequence: CASSPGRDNSPLHF.

The V gene is TRBV19, the J gene TRBJ1-1, with D perhaps TRBD1 (5 bases). V lost 3 bases, J lost 5 bases, and 13 bases lay in between. The CDR3 is 14 residues long. From germline, CDR1 is LNHDA and CDR2 SQIVND (reference sequence). This CDR3 reads CASSMGPKATEAFF. CDR3 DNA sequence: TGTGCCAGTAGTATGGGACCGAAAGCGACTGAAGCTTTCTTT.

The chain is built from TRBV7-2 and TRBJ1-3; unclear D gene. CDR3 length: 14 amino acids. Per the germline V gene, CDR1 is SGHTA and CDR2 is FQGNSA. V lost 0 bases and J lost 4, with 7 bases in between. The CDR3 spells CASSLAGPGNTIYF. CDR3 coding DNA: TGTGCCAGCAGCTTAGCTGGCCCCGGAAACACCATATATTTT.

CDR3 DNA: TGTGCCAGCAGTTACTGGAGTAACACCGGGGAGCTGTTTTTT. Translation: CASSYWSNTGELFF. The chain joins TRBV6-6 to TRBJ2-2; D uncertain. This CDR3 spans 14 amino acids. The germline V gene encodes CDR1 MNHNY and CDR2 SVGAGI (reference sequence). V dropped 1 base and J dropped 2 bases, with 5 bases sitting between them.

The chain employs TRBV28 and TRBJ1-5; no definite D call. Trimming took 3 bases from V and 0 from J, leaving 6 bases between them. The CDR3 runs to 14 residues. Germline loops: CDR1 MDHEN, CDR2 SYDVKM. The DNA of the CDR3 is TGTGCCAGCAGTTTCGAGGTTAGCAATCAGCCCCAGCATTTT. This translates into CASSFEVSNQPQHF.

This clone came up once. This chain links TRBV5-1 with TRBJ2-7; 11 bases line up with TRBD2. The J segment lost 2 bases and the V segment lost 6 bases, leaving 7 bases of the junction unmatched. The CDR3 length is 15 residues. Germline V gene lookup returns CDR1 SGHRS and CDR2 YFSETQ. The CDR3: CASTTTSGAAYEQYF. DNA of the CDR3: TGCGCCAGCACCACGACTAGCGGGGCCGCCTACGAGCAGTACTTC.

J is TRBJ1-1 and V is TRBV7-6; TRBD1 aligns across 7 bases. Unmatched junction bases numbered 3, after V lost 3 bases and J lost 5 bases. This CDR3 spans 13 amino acids. Germline CDR1 SGHVS, CDR2 FNYEAQ. The CDR3 bases are TGTGCCAGCAGCTTGACAGGGAGGACTGAAGCTTTCTTT. It specifies CASSLTGRTEAFF.

The chain is built from TRBV11-2 and TRBJ2-7, with D tentatively TRBD1 (6 bases). V lost 1 base and J 2 bases, leaving 9 bases between the germline ends. In germline, CDR1 is SGHAT, CDR2 FQNNGV. The CDR3 consists of 14 residues. The CDR3 loop is CASSLGGPAYEQYF. The CDR3 DNA follows: TGTGCCAGCAGCTTAGGGGGGCCCGCCTACGAGCAGTACTTC. The entire variable domain, with the rest obtained from reference TRBV11-2 and TRBJ2-7, is as follows: EAGVAQSPRYKIIEKRQSVAFWCNPISGHATLYWYQQILGQGPKLLIQFQNNGVVDDSQLPKDRFSAERLKGVDSTLKIQPAKLEDSAVYLCASSLGGPAYEQYFGPGTRLTVT.